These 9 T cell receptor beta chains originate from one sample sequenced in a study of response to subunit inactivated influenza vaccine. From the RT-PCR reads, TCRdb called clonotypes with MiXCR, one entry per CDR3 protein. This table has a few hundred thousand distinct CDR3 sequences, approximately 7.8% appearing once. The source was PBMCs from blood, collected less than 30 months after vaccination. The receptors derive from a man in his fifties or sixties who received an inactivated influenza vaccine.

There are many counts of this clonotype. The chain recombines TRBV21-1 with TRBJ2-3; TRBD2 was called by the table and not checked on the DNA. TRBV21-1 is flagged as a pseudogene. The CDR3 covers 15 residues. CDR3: CASSKAGECTDTQYF. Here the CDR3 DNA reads TGTGCCAGCAGCAAAGCGGGGGAGTGCACAGATACGCAGTATTTT.

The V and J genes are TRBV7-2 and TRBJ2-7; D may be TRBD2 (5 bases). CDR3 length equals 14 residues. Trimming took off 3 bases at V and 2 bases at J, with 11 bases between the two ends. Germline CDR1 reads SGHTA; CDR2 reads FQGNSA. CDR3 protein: CASSFYHGAYEQYF. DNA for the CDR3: TGTGCCAGCAGCTTTTATCACGGGGCCTACGAGCAGTACTTC.

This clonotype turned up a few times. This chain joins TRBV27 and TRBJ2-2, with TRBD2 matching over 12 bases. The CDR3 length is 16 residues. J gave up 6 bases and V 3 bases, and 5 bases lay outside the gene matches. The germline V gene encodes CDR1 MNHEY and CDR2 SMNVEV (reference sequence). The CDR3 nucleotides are TGTGCCAGCAGTTTCGGGCTAGCGGGGGGGCCCGGGGAGCTGTTTTTT. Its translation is CASSFGLAGGPGELFF.

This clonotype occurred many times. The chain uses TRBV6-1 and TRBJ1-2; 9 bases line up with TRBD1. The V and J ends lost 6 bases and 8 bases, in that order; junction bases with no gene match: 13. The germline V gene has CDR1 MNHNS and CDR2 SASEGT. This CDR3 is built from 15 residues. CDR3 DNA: TGTGCCAGCAGGGACCCACAGGGGGCCAAGGTCGGCTACACCTTC. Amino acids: CASRDPQGAKVGYTF.

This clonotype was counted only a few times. The CDR3 loop is CATSDLALTWDPPYEQYF. The CDR3 DNA is TGTGCCACCAGTGATCTGGCTCTTACCTGGGATCCTCCCTACGAGCAGTACTTC. The genes are TRBV24-1 and TRBJ2-7, with unresolved D. The CDR3 sequence is 18 residues long. Germline CDR1 reads KGHDR; CDR2 reads SFDVKD. Trimming cost V 3 bases and J 2 bases, with 22 bases left between them.

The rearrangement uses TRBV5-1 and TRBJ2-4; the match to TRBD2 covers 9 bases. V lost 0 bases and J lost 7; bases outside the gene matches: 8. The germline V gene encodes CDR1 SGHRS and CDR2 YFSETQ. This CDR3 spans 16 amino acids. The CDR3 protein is CASSLAASSGTNIQYF. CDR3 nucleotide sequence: TGCGCCAGCAGCTTGGCGGCTTCTAGCGGGACGAACATTCAGTACTTC.

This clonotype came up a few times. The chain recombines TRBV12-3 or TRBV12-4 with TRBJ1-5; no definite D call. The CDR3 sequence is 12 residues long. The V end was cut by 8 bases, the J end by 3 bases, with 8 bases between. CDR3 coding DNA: TGTGCCAGCTGTAAGGACAATCAGCCCCAGCATTTT. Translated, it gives CASCKDNQPQHF.

CDR3 sequence reads: CASIFSICSPRAGGGIVQFF. DNA for the CDR3: TGTGCCAGCATATTTAGTATTTGTTCCCCTCGAGCGGGAGGGGGGATAGTGCAGTTCTTC. V gene TRBV25-1 combines with J gene TRBJ2-1, with 10 bases aligning to TRBD2. Trimming cost V 7 bases and J 12 bases; bases outside gene matches: 30. This CDR3 is built from 20 residues. Germline lookup yields CDR1 MGHDK and CDR2 SYGVNS.

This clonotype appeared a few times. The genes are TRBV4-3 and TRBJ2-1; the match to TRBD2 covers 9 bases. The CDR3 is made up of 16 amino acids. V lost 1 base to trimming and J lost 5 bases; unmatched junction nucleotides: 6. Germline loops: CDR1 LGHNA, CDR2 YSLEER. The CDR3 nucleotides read TGCGCCAGCAGCCAAGGGACTAGCGACGAGAACAATGAGCAGTTCTTC. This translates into CASSQGTSDENNEQFF.